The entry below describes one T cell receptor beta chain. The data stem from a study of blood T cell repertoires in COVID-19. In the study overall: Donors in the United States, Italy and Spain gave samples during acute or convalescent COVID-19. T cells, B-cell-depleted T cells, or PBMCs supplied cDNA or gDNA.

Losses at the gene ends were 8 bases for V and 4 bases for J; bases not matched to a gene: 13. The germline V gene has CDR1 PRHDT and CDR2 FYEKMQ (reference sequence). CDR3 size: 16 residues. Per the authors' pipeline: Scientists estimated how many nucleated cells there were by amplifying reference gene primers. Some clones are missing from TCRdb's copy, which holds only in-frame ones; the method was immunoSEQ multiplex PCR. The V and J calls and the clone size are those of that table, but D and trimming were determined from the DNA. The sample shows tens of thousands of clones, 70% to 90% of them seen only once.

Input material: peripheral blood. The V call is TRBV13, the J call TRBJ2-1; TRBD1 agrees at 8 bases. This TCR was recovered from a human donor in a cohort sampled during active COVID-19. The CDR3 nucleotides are TGTGCCAGCCGGCCGCGGCAGGGGGCCGATTACAATGAGCAGTTCTTC. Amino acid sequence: CASRPRQGADYNEQFF.